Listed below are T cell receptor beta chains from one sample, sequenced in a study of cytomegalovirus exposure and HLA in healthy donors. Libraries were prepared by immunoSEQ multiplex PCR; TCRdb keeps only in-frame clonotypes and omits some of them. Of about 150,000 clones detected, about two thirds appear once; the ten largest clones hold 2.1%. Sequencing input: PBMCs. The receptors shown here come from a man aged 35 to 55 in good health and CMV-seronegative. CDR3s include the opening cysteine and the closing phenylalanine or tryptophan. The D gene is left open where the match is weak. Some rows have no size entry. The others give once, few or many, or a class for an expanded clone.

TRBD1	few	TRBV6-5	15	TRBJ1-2	TGTGCCAGCAGCTCCGACAGGGACGGATACTATGGCTACCCCTTC	CASSSDRDGYYGYPF
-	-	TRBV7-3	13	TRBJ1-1	TGTGCCAGCAGCGCTCGCGGGAACACTGAAGCTTTCTTT	CASSARGNTEAFF
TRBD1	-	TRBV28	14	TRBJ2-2	TGTGCCAGCAGTAAACAGGGGATGGACGGGGAGCTGTTTTTT	CASSKQGMDGELFF
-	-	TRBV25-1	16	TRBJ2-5	TGTGCCAGCAGTGAATCGGTCGCGGGCGCTCAAGAGACCCAGTACTTC	CASSESVAGAQETQYF
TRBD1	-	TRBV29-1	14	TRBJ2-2	TGCAGCGTCACCGGACAGGGGATGGGCGGGGAGCTGTTTTTT	CSVTGQGMGGELFF
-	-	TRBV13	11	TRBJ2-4	TGTGCCAGCAGCTCCCCCGACATTCAGTACTTC	CASSSPDIQYF
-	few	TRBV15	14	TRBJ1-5	TGTGCCACCAGCACCAGCGTGGGTTCGAAGCCCCAGAATTTT	CATSTSVGSKPQNF
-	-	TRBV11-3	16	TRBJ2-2	TGTGCCAGCAGCCTGACACTCGGATACGTAGCCGGGGAGCTGTTTTTT	CASSLTLGYVAGELFF
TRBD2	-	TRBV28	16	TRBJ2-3	TGTGCCAGCAGTTTATGGGCTAGCGGGACCACAGATACGCAGTATTTT	CASSLWASGTTDTQYF
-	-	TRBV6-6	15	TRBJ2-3	TGTGCCAGCAGTCCCGAGGGACATTACACAGATACGCAGTATTTT	CASSPEGHYTDTQYF
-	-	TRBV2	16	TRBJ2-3	TGTGCCAGCAGTAGGGCTAGCTCTGTAAGCACAGATACGCAGTATTTT	CASSRASSVSTDTQYF
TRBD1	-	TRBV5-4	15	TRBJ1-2	TGTGCCAGCAGCTTGCAGTCAGGGGGAAACTATGGCTACACCTTC	CASSLQSGGNYGYTF
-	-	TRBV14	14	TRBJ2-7	TGTGCCAGCAGCCGAGGTGGTAGGGGATACGAGCAGTACTTC	CASSRGGRGYEQYF
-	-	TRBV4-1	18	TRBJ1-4	TGCGCCAGCAGCCAAAGCACCGGGTCTAACCTCGTTGGTGAAAAACTGTTTTTT	CASSQSTGSNLVGEKLFF
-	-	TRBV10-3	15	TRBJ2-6	TGTGCCATCGGTGCGGGCGGGACCGGGGCCAACGTCCTGACTTTC	CAIGAGGTGANVLTF
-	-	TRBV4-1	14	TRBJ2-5	TGCGCCAGCAGCCCACAGGGATTATTAGAGACCCAGTACTTC	CASSPQGLLETQYF
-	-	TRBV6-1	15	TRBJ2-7	TGTGCCAGCAAAAACACAGGGAGGGGAACCTACGAGCAGTACTTC	CASKNTGRGTYEQYF
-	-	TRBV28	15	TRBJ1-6	TGTGCCAGCGAGGAGGGCAGGGCCTATAATTCACCCCTCCACTTT	CASEEGRAYNSPLHF
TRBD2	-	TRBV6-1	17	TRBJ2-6	TGTGCCAGCAGTGAAGACAGGCGGGAGCGAGGGGCCAACGTCCTGACTTTC	CASSEDRRERGANVLTF
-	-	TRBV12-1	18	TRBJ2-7	TGTGCCAGCAGCCTACCGCGGGGTAGCGGGGGGGGATTCTACGAGCAGTACTTC	CASSLPRGSGGGFYEQYF
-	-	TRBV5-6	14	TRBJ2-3	TGTGCCAGCAGTGATCTGGGGGCAGGGGATACGCAGTATTTT	CASSDLGAGDTQYF
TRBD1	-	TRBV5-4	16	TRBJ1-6	TGTGCCAGCAGCTTGGGATTAGGACAGGGGGGATCACCCCTCCACTTT	CASSLGLGQGGSPLHF
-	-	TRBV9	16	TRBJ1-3	TGTGCCAGCAGCCTCCACCTAGGGGGGGCGAGAAACACCATATATTTT	CASSLHLGGARNTIYF
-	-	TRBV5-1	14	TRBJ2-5	TGCGCCAGCAGCTTCAGGGGTTGGGGAGAGACCCAGTACTTC	CASSFRGWGETQYF
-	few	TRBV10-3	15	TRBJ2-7	TGTGCCATCAGTGAGGGGGCAGGAACAACCTACGAGCAGTACTTC	CAISEGAGTTYEQYF
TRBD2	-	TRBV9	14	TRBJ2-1	TGTGCCAGCAGCGTAGGGACTAGGAGCAATGAGCAGTTCTTC	CASSVGTRSNEQFF
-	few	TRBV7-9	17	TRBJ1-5	TGTGCCAGCAGCTTTTCCCCTCGAGGGAAGGCTAATCAGCCCCAGCATTTT	CASSFSPRGKANQPQHF
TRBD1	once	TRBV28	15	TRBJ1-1	TGTGCCAGCAGTTTGACAGGGGCCCTGAACACTGAAGCTTTCTTT	CASSLTGALNTEAFF
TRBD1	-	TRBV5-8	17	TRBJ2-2	TGTGCCAGCATCACTTTTCTGGGACAGGGCAACACCGGGGAGCTGTTTTTT	CASITFLGQGNTGELFF
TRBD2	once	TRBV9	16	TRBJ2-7	TGTGCCAGCAGCCCGAGCGGGAGGGGGCAAAGCTACGAGCAGTACTTC	CASSPSGRGQSYEQYF
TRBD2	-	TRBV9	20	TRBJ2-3	TGTGCCAGCAGCAACAACAGGGCCCCCGGACTAGCGGGAGGGCCGGATACGCAGTATTTT	CASSNNRAPGLAGGPDTQYF
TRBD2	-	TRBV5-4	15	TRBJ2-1	TGTGCCAGCAGCTACGGGACTAGCGTTGACAATGAGCAGTTCTTC	CASSYGTSVDNEQFF
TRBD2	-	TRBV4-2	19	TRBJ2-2	TGTGCCAGCAGCCAAGATTTGGGAGCGGGGGGGCTTCGCGCCGGGGAGCTGTTTTTT	CASSQDLGAGGLRAGELFF
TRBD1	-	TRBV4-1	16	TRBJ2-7	TGCGCCAGCAGCCGCCGGGGCGGGACAGGGGACTACGAGCAGTACTTC	CASSRRGGTGDYEQYF
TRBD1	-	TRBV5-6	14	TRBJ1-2	TGTGCCAGCAGCACCGGGACAGCTCTCTATGGCTACCCCTTC	CASSTGTALYGYPF
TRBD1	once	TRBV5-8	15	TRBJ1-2	TGTGCCAGCAGCGACGACAGGGGGCAGGTCTATGGCTACACCTTC	CASSDDRGQVYGYTF
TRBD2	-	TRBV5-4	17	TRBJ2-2	TGTGCCAGCAGCCGAGGGAGGGGTGGACCATCGACCGGGGAGCTGTTTTTT	CASSRGRGGPSTGELFF
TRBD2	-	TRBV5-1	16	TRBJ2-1	TGCGCCAGCAGCTTGGTCGGAGCGGGAGTTTATAATGAGCAGTTCTTC	CASSLVGAGVYNEQFF
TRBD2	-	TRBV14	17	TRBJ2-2	TGTGCCAGCAGCCAAGTTAGCGGGTACCCCTACACCGGGGAGCTGTTTTTT	CASSQVSGYPYTGELFF
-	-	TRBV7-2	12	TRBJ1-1	TGTGCCAGCAGCTGGTGGAGTTCTGAAGCTTTCTTT	CASSWWSSEAFF
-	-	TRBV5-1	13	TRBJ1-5	TGCGCCAGCAGCCCGGACAGCTATCAGCCCCAGCATTTT	CASSPDSYQPQHF
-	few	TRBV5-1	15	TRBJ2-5	TGCGCCAGCAGCTTGTACAGGGCCTTCGGAGAGACCCAGTACTTC	CASSLYRAFGETQYF
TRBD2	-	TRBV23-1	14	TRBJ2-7	TGCGCCGGCGGGAGGAAACGGTGGGGCTCCGAGCAGTACTTC	CAGGRKRWGSEQYF
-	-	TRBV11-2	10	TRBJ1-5	TGTGCCACCAGATGGGGGGCCCAGCATTTT	CATRWGAQHF
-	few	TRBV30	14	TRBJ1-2	TGTGCCTGGAGTGGAGGGCGATCGCTTAATCGCTACACCTTC	CAWSGGRSLNRYTF
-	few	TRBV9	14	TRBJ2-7	TGTGCCAGCAGCCCCTGGGACACCGCCTACGAGCAGTACTTC	CASSPWDTAYEQYF
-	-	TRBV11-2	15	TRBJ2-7	TGTGCCAGCAGCTTAGACGGGACACGCAACTACGAGCAGTACTTC	CASSLDGTRNYEQYF
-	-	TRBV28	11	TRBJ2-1	TGTGCCAGCATAAGGAGCAATGAGCAGTTCTTC	CASIRSNEQFF
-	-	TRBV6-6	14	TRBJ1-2	TGTGCCAGCAGTTCGGGAGACACCTACTATGGCTACACCTTC	CASSSGDTYYGYTF
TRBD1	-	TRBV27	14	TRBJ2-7	TGTGCCAGCAGCCCTGGGACAGGTCTGAACGAGCAGTACTTC	CASSPGTGLNEQYF